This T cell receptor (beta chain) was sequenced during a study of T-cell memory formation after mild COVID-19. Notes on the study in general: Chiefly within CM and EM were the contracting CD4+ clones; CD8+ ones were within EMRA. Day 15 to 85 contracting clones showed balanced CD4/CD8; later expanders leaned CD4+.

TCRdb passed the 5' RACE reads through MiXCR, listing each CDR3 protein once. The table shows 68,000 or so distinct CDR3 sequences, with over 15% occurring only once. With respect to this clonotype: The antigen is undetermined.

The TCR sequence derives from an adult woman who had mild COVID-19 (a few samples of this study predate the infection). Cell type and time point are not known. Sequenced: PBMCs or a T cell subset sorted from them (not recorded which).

This chain's CDR3 is CATSDLQRGRETQYF. The CDR3 DNA reads TGTGCCACCAGTGATTTGCAACGGGGCAGGGAGACCCAGTACTTC. The rearrangement joins TRBV24-1 to TRBJ2-5; D is tentatively TRBD1 or TRBD2 (5 bases each). The CDR3 runs to 15 residues. Germline V lookup: CDR1 KGHDR, CDR2 SFDVKD. V dropped 0 bases and J dropped 5 bases, with 12 bases sitting between them.